The 6 T cell receptor beta chains below all came from one sample that was sequenced in a study of T cell responses to AZD1222 COVID-19 vaccine. Data came from immunoSEQ multiplex PCR; TCRdb stores just in-frame clones and leaves some out. The data hold over 50,000 clones, with 80% to 90% observed a single time. The sequencing here drew on peripheral blood, taken on day 0 of AZD1222 vaccination. Receptors originate from an adult in good health.

The J gene is TRBJ1-1, the V gene TRBV2, with D possibly TRBD1 on 6 matching bases. Per germline, CDR1 SNHLY and CDR2 FYNNEI. Trimming cost V 4 bases and J 1 base, with 13 bases left between them. This CDR3 spans 15 amino acids. The CDR3 spells CASSGEQGRNTEAFF. For the CDR3, the DNA is TGTGCCAGCAGTGGCGAACAGGGCAGGAACACTGAAGCTTTCTTT.

V gene TRBV7-2 combines with J gene TRBJ1-2; D is perhaps TRBD1 (5 bases). V was clipped by 11 bases and J by 1 base, with 14 bases between them. The CDR3 has 13 amino acids. Germline CDR1 SGHTA, CDR2 FQGNSA. CDR3 sequence reads: CAGRGSLNYGYTF. The DNA of the CDR3 is TGTGCCGGGCGGGGCAGCCTTAACTATGGCTACACCTTC.

This clone came up once. V is TRBV7-2 and J is TRBJ2-3; 9 bases align to TRBD2. With 4 bases clipped from V and 3 bases from J, the junction kept 8 bases outside the gene matches. CDR3 length equals 16 residues. Germline CDR1 and CDR2: SGHTA and FQGNSA. CDR3 region: CASSSPAGGPTDTQYF. In DNA form, the CDR3 reads TGTGCCAGCAGCTCCCCGGCGGGAGGGCCAACAGATACGCAGTATTTT. Full variable domain (remainder filled in from reference TRBV7-2 and TRBJ2-3): GAGVSQSPSNKVTEKGKDVELRCDPISGHTALYWYRQSLGQGLEFLIYFQGNSAPDKSGLPSDRFSAERTGGSVSTLTIQRTQQEDSAVYLCASSSPAGGPTDTQYFGPGTRLTVL.

This chain joins TRBV19 and TRBJ2-7; D gene ambiguous. CDR1 LNHDA and CDR2 SQIVND come from the germline V gene (reference sequence). This CDR3 comprises 13 residues. V gave up 10 bases and J gave up 2 bases, with 15 bases separating them. This CDR3 reads CATARRGTYEQYF. The CDR3 region has the DNA TGTGCCACCGCCCGACGCGGTACCTACGAGCAGTACTTC. Full variable domain (remainder filled in from reference TRBV19 and TRBJ2-7): DGGITQSPKYLFRKEGQNVTLSCEQNLNHDAMYWYRQDPGQGLRLIYYSQIVNDFQKGDIAEGYSVSREKKESFPLTVTSAQKNPTAFYLCATARRGTYEQYFGPGTRLTVT.

The J gene is TRBJ2-3, the V gene TRBV2; the D gene is possibly TRBD2 (5 bases). Trimming removed 4 bases from V and 0 bases from J, with 14 bases in between. The CDR3 covers 16 residues. Germline V gives CDR1 SNHLY, CDR2 FYNNEI. CDR3 amino acids: CASSVSSISSTDTQYF. The CDR3 DNA reads as TGTGCCAGCAGTGTGTCTAGCATATCTAGCACAGATACGCAGTATTTT.

The rearrangement links TRBV6-1 to TRBJ2-7, with TRBD2 identical over 8 bases. The CDR3 has 16 amino acids. The junction had 15 bases not matched to a gene; V was cut back by 4 bases and J by 7 bases. Germline lookup yields CDR1 MNHNS and CDR2 SASEGT. This chain's CDR3 is CASSAPSGSGIGEQYF. For the CDR3, the DNA is TGTGCCAGCAGTGCCCCCAGCGGTAGCGGGATCGGGGAGCAGTACTTC.